What follows are 19 T cell receptor beta chains derived from one specimen sequenced in a study of shared clonotypes between healthy human individuals. Profiling relied on immunoSEQ multiplex PCR, and the TCRdb table lists in-frame clones only, not all of them. The sample yields more than 850,000 clones, about 84% seen once. The sample was memory CD4+ T cells from PBMCs. Noted subset: CD45RA-negative fraction. These receptors were obtained from a man between 18 and 29 years old in good health. Some clones in this sample may be carry-over from other donors' samples.

The chain joins TRBV7-3 to TRBJ2-2; tentative D call: TRBD2 (6 bases). Germline-derived CDR1 and CDR2 are SGHTA and FQGTGA. CDR3 size: 16 residues. Trimming removed 2 bases from V and 1 base from J, with 11 bases in between. The CDR3 region has the DNA TGTGCCAGCAGCTTACAGGGACTTGTGAACACCGGGGAGCTGTTTTTT. This translates into CASSLQGLVNTGELFF.

This clone was observed a handful of times. This same CDR3 is encoded by further DNA sequences in the sample. The chain employs TRBV6-5 and TRBJ1-2; a weak D match, TRBD1 (5 bases). The CDR3 is 11 residues long. Germline V gives CDR1 MNHEY, CDR2 SVGAGI. Deletions cut 2 bases from V and 8 bases from J, with 6 bases between. CDR3 protein: CASSYRGGYTF. As DNA, the CDR3 is TGTGCCAGCAGTTACCGGGGGGGCTACACCTTC.

This clone has just a few counts. This CDR3 is also generated by other DNA sequences in the sample. The rearrangement joins TRBV28 to TRBJ1-5; D ambiguous. The CDR3 spans 13 residues. The ends were cut back, 1 base at V and 2 bases at J, with 3 bases in the middle. The V gene's germline CDR1 is MDHEN and CDR2 SYDVKM. The DNA for the CDR3 is TGTGCCAGCAGTTTATCTGGCAATCAGCCCCAGCATTTT. Residues: CASSLSGNQPQHF.

The rearrangement links TRBV15 to TRBJ1-1; D not resolved. CDR3 length: 18 residues. Per the germline V gene, CDR1 is LNHNV and CDR2 is YYDKDF (reference sequence). V was cut by 3 bases and J by 0 bases, with 20 bases left in between. The CDR3, as DNA: TGTGCCACCAGCAGCCCTGCGTCGGCAGCAAGTATGAACACTGAAGCTTTCTTT. Translated, it gives CATSSPASAASMNTEAFF.

A single count supports this clone. The V gene is TRBV7-3, the J gene TRBJ1-2, with a tentative D call TRBD1 (6 bases). This CDR3 spans 13 amino acids. Between the trimmed V and J ends, which lost 4 bases and 8 bases, there was a span of 14 bases. CDR1 is SGHTA and CDR2 is FQGTGA in the germline V gene. Written as DNA, the CDR3 is TGTGCCAGCAGCTCCCTGACAGGAGGCGGCTACACCTTC. It is translated as CASSSLTGGGYTF.

Details on this clone: Other DNA sequences from this sample encode an identical CDR3 as well. This chain connects TRBV29-1 to TRBJ2-1; D gene uncertain. The CDR3 contains 10 residues. Germline lookup yields CDR1 SQVTM and CDR2 ANQGSEA. V lost 6 bases and J lost 5, with 5 bases in between. The CDR3 DNA sequence: TGCAGCGTCGCCCACAATGAGCAGTTCTTC. Protein sequence: CSVAHNEQFF.

The CDR3 nucleotides read TGCGCCAGCAGCCAAGTCGGACTAGCGGGGGCCTACGAGCAGTACTTC. It specifies CASSQVGLAGAYEQYF. This sequence joins TRBV4-1 and TRBJ2-7, with 13 positions matching TRBD2. V lost 1 base to trimming and J lost 2 bases; unmatched junction nucleotides: 2. CDR3 length equals 16 residues. The germline gives CDR1 MGHRA, CDR2 YSYEKL.

This chain links TRBV5-8 with TRBJ1-4; perhaps TRBD1 as D (6 bases). Per germline, CDR1 SGHTS and CDR2 YDEGEE. V lost 4 bases to trimming and J lost 6 bases, with 19 bases between them. The CDR3 covers 16 residues. Here the CDR3 DNA reads TGTGCCAGCAGCCTCGATCCGACAGGAAGGGATGAAAAACTGTTTTTT. Amino acids: CASSLDPTGRDEKLFF. The full variable domain, in which reference TRBV5-8 and TRBJ1-4 provide the parts outside the CDR3, is EAGVTQSPTHLIKTRGQQATLRCSPISGHTSVYWYQQALGLGLQFLLWYDEGEERNRGNFPPRFSGRQFPNYSSELNVNALELEDSALYLCASSLDPTGRDEKLFFGSGTQLSVL.

This clone is a singleton in its sample. The chain recombines TRBV7-2 with TRBJ2-1; perhaps TRBD1 as D (6 bases). There are 14 residues in the CDR3. The germline gives CDR1 SGHTA, CDR2 FQGNSA. Trimming took off 1 base at V and 8 bases at J, with 12 bases between the two ends. The CDR3: CASSLVQGIDEQFF. The CDR3 bases are TGTGCCAGCAGCTTAGTGCAGGGGATCGATGAGCAGTTCTTC.

The chain joins TRBV7-9 to TRBJ1-1; a possible D gene is TRBD1 (5 bases). Per germline, CDR1 SEHNR and CDR2 FQNEAQ (reference sequence). The V and J ends lost 5 bases and 3 bases respectively, with 16 bases between them. The CDR3 runs 15 residues. The CDR3 nucleotides read TGTGCCAGCAGCCAAATGGGGGGTTGGGACACTGAAGCTTTCTTT. It is translated as CASSQMGGWDTEAFF. Full variable domain (rest looked up from reference TRBV7-9 and TRBJ1-1): DTGVSQNPRHKITKRGQNVTFRCDPISEHNRLYWYRQTLGQGPEFLTYFQNEAQLEKSRLLSDRFSAERPKGSFSTLEIQRTEQGDSAMYLCASSQMGGWDTEAFFGQGTRLTVV.

The chain couples TRBV5-1 to TRBJ2-2, with 8 bases lining up with TRBD1. The CDR3 loop spans 18 amino acids. V shed 4 bases, J shed 1 base, and the junction held 12 bases outside the gene matches. Germline V gene sequence: CDR1 SGHRS, CDR2 YFSETQ. The CDR3 DNA reads TGCGCCAGCAGCCGAACCAAAATTGGGACAGGGAACACCGGGGAGCTGTTTTTT. The encoded protein is CASSRTKIGTGNTGELFF.

This chain uses TRBV2 with TRBJ2-5; TRBD1 is a possible D gene (5 bases). The CDR3 is 11 amino acids. CDR1 SNHLY and CDR2 FYNNEI come from the germline V gene. Trimming pared 5 bases from V and 9 bases from J, leaving 10 bases between. The CDR3 sequence is CASSQEGAQYF. As DNA, the CDR3 is TGTGCCAGCAGTCAGGAAGGGGCCCAGTACTTC.

The table lists this clone with a count of one. The chain carries TRBV12-2 and TRBJ2-1; TRBD1 is the table's D call, not checked against the DNA. TRBV12-2 is flagged as a pseudogene. The CDR3 loop spans 17 amino acids. CDR3 residues: CASRLAPTGVPYNEQFF. In DNA, the CDR3 is TGTGCAAGTCGCTTAGCGCCTACAGGGGTCCCCTACAATGAGCAGTTCTTC.

The chain has TRBV4-1 and TRBJ1-1; no clear D gene. V lost 0 bases, J lost 5 bases, and 7 bases lay in between. Germline values: CDR1 MGHRA, CDR2 YSYEKL. The CDR3 sequence is 13 residues long. CDR3 region: CASSQESSTEAFF. In nucleotides, the CDR3 is TGCGCCAGCAGCCAAGAAAGCAGTACTGAAGCTTTCTTT.

This rearrangement joins TRBV20-1 to TRBJ1-2; tentatively, D is TRBD1 (5 bases). The length of the CDR3 is 11 residues. CDR1 and CDR2 from the germline V gene are DFQATT and SNEGSKA (reference sequence). Trimming removed 0 bases at V and 12 bases at J, with 11 bases between. CDR3 DNA: TGCAGTGCTAGAGATCCAGGGATACACACCTTC. Translated, it gives CSARDPGIHTF.

The chain's CDR3 is CASSTGQGSVTAGANVLTF. CDR3 DNA: TGTGCCAGCAGCACTGGACAGGGATCCGTAACGGCTGGGGCCAACGTCCTGACTTTC. V is TRBV7-9 and J is TRBJ2-6, with TRBD1 matching over 8 bases. The CDR3 sequence is 19 residues long. Germline assignment: CDR1 SEHNR and CDR2 FQNEAQ (reference sequence). The V segment lost 5 bases and the J segment 2 bases; nucleotides outside the gene matches: 14.

The genes are TRBV7-2 and TRBJ2-5; a weak D match, TRBD2 (6 bases). This CDR3 has 12 residues. V lost 4 bases to trimming and J lost 4 bases, with 7 bases between them. The germline gives CDR1 SGHTA, CDR2 FQGNSA. The CDR3 coding sequence is TGTGCCAGCAGCTGGAGGGGAGAGACCCAGTACTTC. Amino acid sequence: CASSWRGETQYF.

J is TRBJ1-2 and V is TRBV6-5; TRBD1 agrees at 11 bases. Germline assignment: CDR1 MNHEY and CDR2 SVGAGI. This CDR3 contains 15 residues. With V trimmed by 9 bases and J by 6 bases, 12 bases remained unmatched. The CDR3 nucleotides are TGTGCCAGGGGACAGGGGGGAGATAGAGGCGATGGCTACACCTTC. It specifies CARGQGGDRGDGYTF.

About this clone: The junction and the germline gene differ at one end; a read error may be behind it. The chain is built from TRBV2 and TRBJ2-7; D perhaps matches TRBD1 (6 bases). The CDR3 extends over 12 amino acids. Germline loops: CDR1 SNHLY, CDR2 FYNNEI. CDR3 sequence: CASGGTGLEISF. In DNA, the CDR3 is TGTGCCAGCGGGGGAACAGGGCTTGAAATTAGTTTC.